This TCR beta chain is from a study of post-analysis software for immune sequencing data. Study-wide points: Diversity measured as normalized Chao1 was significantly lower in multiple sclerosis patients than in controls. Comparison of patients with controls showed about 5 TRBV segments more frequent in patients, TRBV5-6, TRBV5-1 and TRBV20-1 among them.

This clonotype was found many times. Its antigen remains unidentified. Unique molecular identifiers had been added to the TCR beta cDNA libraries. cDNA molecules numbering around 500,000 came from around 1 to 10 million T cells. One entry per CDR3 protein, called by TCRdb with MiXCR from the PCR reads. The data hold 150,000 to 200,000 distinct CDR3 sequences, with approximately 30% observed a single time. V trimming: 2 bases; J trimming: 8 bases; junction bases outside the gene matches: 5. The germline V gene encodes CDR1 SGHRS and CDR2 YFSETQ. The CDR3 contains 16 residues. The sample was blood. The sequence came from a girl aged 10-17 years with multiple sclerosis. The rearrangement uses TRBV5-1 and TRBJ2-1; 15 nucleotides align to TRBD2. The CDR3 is CASSFGTSGRPDEQFF. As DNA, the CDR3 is TGCGCCAGCAGCTTTGGGACTAGCGGGAGGCCCGATGAGCAGTTCTTC.